Presented here are 30 T cell receptor beta chains from one specimen sequenced in a study of blood T cell repertoires in COVID-19. The data were produced by immunoSEQ multiplex PCR, yet TCRdb's version contains in-frame clones alone and is incomplete. This table holds about 530,000 clones, around nine tenths found once. The specimen sequenced was peripheral blood. Receptor source: a woman in her 50s with COVID-19, enrolled during active disease.

J is TRBJ2-1 and V is TRBV9, with TRBD1 matching 8 bases. CDR3 length equals 15 residues. The germline V gene encodes CDR1 SGDLS and CDR2 YYNGEE. Trimming at V came to 3 bases and at J to 4 bases, leaving 6 bases not matched to a gene. The CDR3 DNA is TGTGCCAGCAGCGCCTCCAGGGGGCTTTACAATGAGCAGTTCTTC. Protein product: CASSASRGLYNEQFF.

The rearrangement links TRBV11-3 to TRBJ1-1; the match to TRBD1 covers 7 bases. Per germline, CDR1 SGHNT and CDR2 YENEEA. CDR3 length: 13 residues. The ends lost 3 bases at V and 4 bases at J; junction bases unmatched: 2. DNA for the CDR3: TGTGCCAGCAGCTTCGCAGGGGGCACTGAAGCTTTCTTT. Its translation is CASSFAGGTEAFF.

This sequence joins TRBV23-1 and TRBJ2-7; D is unclear. TRBV23-1 is identified as an open reading frame with a role that is uncertain. The CDR3 length is 15 residues. Trimming removed 3 bases from V and 2 bases from J, with 14 bases in between. The CDR3 sequence: CASSHPTDGTYEQYF. The DNA for the CDR3 is TGCGCCAGCAGTCATCCGACTGATGGCACCTACGAGCAGTACTTC.

This chain uses TRBV2 with TRBJ2-5, with D tentatively TRBD2 (6 bases). CDR1 and CDR2 from the germline V gene are SNHLY and FYNNEI. With 7 bases removed from V and 2 bases from J, the gap between germline ends came to 17 bases. The CDR3 contains 15 residues. The CDR3 spells CASTAASGPQETQYF. The DNA of the CDR3 is TGTGCCAGCACCGCCGCCAGCGGGCCTCAAGAGACCCAGTACTTC.

This chain connects TRBV12-2 to TRBJ2-7; TRBD2, the table's D call, was not compared with the DNA. TRBV12-2 corresponds to a pseudogene. This CDR3 is 17 amino acids long. Here the CDR3 reads CASRFDSGGPCSYEQYF. The DNA of the CDR3 is TGTGCAAGTCGCTTCGATAGCGGGGGGCCCTGCTCCTACGAGCAGTACTTC.

The J gene is TRBJ1-1, the V gene TRBV19; 7 bases fit TRBD1. The V gene's germline CDR1 is LNHDA and CDR2 SQIVND (reference sequence). The V segment lost 6 bases and the J segment 6 bases; nucleotides outside the gene matches: 10. There are 14 residues in the CDR3. CDR3 in amino acids: CASRPQGSGAEAFF. The CDR3 nucleotides read TGTGCCAGTAGGCCACAGGGGTCGGGAGCTGAAGCTTTCTTT.

CDR3 DNA sequence: TGTGCCAGCAGTTACAACGAGGGCAATCAGCCCCAGCATTTT. Its translation is CASSYNEGNQPQHF. This chain uses TRBV6-2 or TRBV6-3 with TRBJ1-5; no reliable D call. Between the trimmed V and J ends, which lost 2 bases and 2 bases, there was a span of 7 bases. Germline CDR1 reads MNHEY; CDR2 reads SVGEGT. The CDR3 contains 14 residues.

This clone was seen many times. This rearrangement joins TRBV7-8 to TRBJ1-2, with a tentative D call TRBD1 (6 bases). The V and J ends lost 4 bases and 8 bases respectively, with 17 bases between them. Germline CDR1 SGHVS, CDR2 FQNEAQ. The length of the CDR3 is 14 residues. The CDR3 spells CASSSSRGAGGYTF. DNA for the CDR3: TGTGCCAGCAGCTCGTCGCGGGGGGCAGGAGGCTACACCTTC.

The V and J genes are TRBV11-2 and TRBJ2-3; TRBD2 might be the D (6 bases). The CDR3 consists of 14 residues. CDR1 is SGHAT and CDR2 is FQNNGV in the germline V gene. V dropped 4 bases and J dropped 4 bases, with 12 bases sitting between them. The CDR3 bases are TGTGCCAGCAGCTCTGGGGGGTGGGCAGATACGCAGTATTTT. This codes for CASSSGGWADTQYF.

The V gene is TRBV24-1, the J gene TRBJ1-2; D might be TRBD1 (5 bases). Germline V lookup: CDR1 KGHDR, CDR2 SFDVKD. The length of the CDR3 is 14 residues. Trimming shortened V by 2 bases and J by 2 bases, and 8 bases separated the two germline ends. Here the CDR3 DNA reads TGTGCCACCAGTGATTCGCCAGGGAACTATGGCTACACCTTC. This gives the protein CATSDSPGNYGYTF.

V and J are TRBV5-5 and TRBJ1-1, with D tentatively TRBD1 (6 bases). CDR3 length: 14 residues. Germline CDR1 reads SGHKS; CDR2 reads YYEKEE (reference sequence). V lost 7 bases and J 0 bases, leaving 13 bases between the germline ends. The CDR3 nucleotides read TGTGCCAGCCTGCTTGACAGGATGAACACTGAAGCTTTCTTT. This encodes CASLLDRMNTEAFF.

This rearrangement joins TRBV12-3 or TRBV12-4 to TRBJ1-1; 9 positions match TRBD1. CDR3 size: 13 residues. Unmatched junction bases numbered 9, after V lost 5 bases and J lost 11 bases. CDR3 residues: CASSRLGTGYAFF. The CDR3 DNA is TGTGCCAGCAGTCGTTTAGGGACAGGGTATGCTTTCTTT.

V gene TRBV30 combines with J gene TRBJ1-6, with a possible D match to TRBD1 (5 bases). Deletions cut 1 base from V and 4 bases from J, with 11 bases between. The CDR3 totals 15 residues. Germline V gene lookup returns CDR1 GTSNPN and CDR2 SVGIG (reference sequence). The chain's CDR3 is CAWSGRTRYNSPLHF. CDR3 nucleotides: TGTGCCTGGAGTGGTAGGACAAGATATAATTCACCCCTCCACTTT. The full variable domain, in which reference TRBV30 and TRBJ1-6 provide the parts outside the CDR3, is SQTIHQWPATLVQPVGSPLSLECTVEGTSNPNLYWYRQAAGRGLQLLFYSVGIGQISSEVPQNLSASRPQDRQFILSSKKLLLSDSGFYLCAWSGRTRYNSPLHFGNGTRLTVT.

This clone is a singleton in its sample. The chain joins TRBV25-1 to TRBJ1-6; the D gene is possibly TRBD1 (6 bases). The germline V gene has CDR1 MGHDK and CDR2 SYGVNS. The CDR3 runs to 15 residues. V dropped 6 bases and J dropped 6 bases, with 15 bases sitting between them. The CDR3 sequence is CASRQTGSRNSPLHF. The CDR3 DNA sequence: TGTGCCAGCAGGCAAACAGGGTCGCGTAATTCACCCCTCCACTTT.

This clone appeared a single time. The chain uses TRBV21-1 and TRBJ1-5; the listed D gene, TRBD1, was not tested against the DNA. TRBV21-1 is shown as a pseudogene. The length of the CDR3 is 16 residues. CDR3 loop: CASSFRDRGLDQPQHF. The DNA of the CDR3 is TGTGCCAGCAGCTTCCGGGACAGGGGGCTGGATCAGCCCCAGCATTTT.

The rearrangement joins TRBV10-3 to TRBJ1-3, with 9 bases fitting TRBD1. Germline lookup yields CDR1 ENHRY and CDR2 SYGVKD. V dropped 4 bases and J dropped 3; count of bases not matched to a gene: 4. This CDR3 region has 15 residues. The CDR3 sequence: CAISGGQGGGNTIYF. CDR3 bases: TGTGCCATCAGTGGGGGACAGGGTGGTGGAAACACCATATATTTT.

The V call is TRBV7-3, the J call TRBJ2-3; a weak D match, TRBD2 (5 bases). Per the germline V gene, CDR1 is SGHTA and CDR2 is FQGTGA. This CDR3 comprises 13 residues. Trimming removed 5 bases from V and 5 bases from J, with 11 bases in between. The CDR3 sequence is CASSVPDLDTQYF. CDR3 bases: TGTGCCAGCAGCGTCCCGGACTTAGATACGCAGTATTTT.

The chain is built from TRBV11-2 and TRBJ1-6, with a possible D match to TRBD1 (6 bases). The CDR3 extends over 15 amino acids. Per germline, CDR1 SGHAT and CDR2 FQNNGV. V gave up 3 bases and J gave up 6 bases, with 12 bases separating them. CDR3 in amino acids: CASSFGQGTNSPLHF. Here the CDR3 DNA reads TGTGCCAGCAGCTTCGGGCAGGGGACTAATTCACCCCTCCACTTT.

This clone was counted a single time. The chain is built from TRBV24-1 and TRBJ2-7; 7 nucleotides agree with TRBD1. Germline-derived CDR1 and CDR2 are KGHDR and SFDVKD. The CDR3 consists of 16 residues. With 6 bases clipped from V and 3 bases from J, the junction kept 13 bases outside the gene matches. The chain's CDR3 is CATSRSGTAKDYEQYF. CDR3 bases: TGTGCCACCAGTCGATCCGGGACAGCCAAAGACTACGAGCAGTACTTC.

For this clone: One end of the junction is discordant with germline, which a read error may explain. The V call is TRBV11-3, the J call TRBJ2-2; maybe TRBD1 (6 bases). The CDR3 totals 15 residues. Germline CDR1 is SGHNT and CDR2 is YENEEA. The CDR3 loop is CASSLRRTGTEELFF. As DNA, the CDR3 is TGTGCCAGCAGCTTACGACGAACAGGGACCGAGGAGCTGTTTTTT.

The chain uses TRBV6-5 and TRBJ1-3; D remains unclear. CDR3 length equals 14 residues. Trimming shortened V by 5 bases and J by 4 bases, and 12 bases separated the two germline ends. Germline CDR1 reads MNHEY; CDR2 reads SVGAGI. The CDR3 region has the DNA TGTGCCAGCAGTACCCGTAGAATCGGAAACACCATATATTTT. The encoded protein is CASSTRRIGNTIYF.

This rearrangement joins TRBV19 to TRBJ2-1; 14 bases line up with TRBD2. The CDR3 is 16 residues long. The trim removed 4 bases at V and 7 bases at J, leaving 6 bases unmatched. The germline V gene has CDR1 LNHDA and CDR2 SQIVND (reference sequence). The CDR3 loop is CASSTYGLAGGNEQFF. CDR3 DNA: TGTGCCAGTAGTACCTATGGACTAGCGGGGGGAAATGAGCAGTTCTTC.

The chain combines TRBV7-9 with TRBJ2-5; TRBD2 matches at 7 bases. Germline lookup yields CDR1 SEHNR and CDR2 FQNEAQ (reference sequence). This CDR3 has 15 amino acids. V was clipped by 5 bases and J by 4 bases; unmatched bases: 10. CDR3 sequence reads: CASSRIAGSAETQYF. Written as DNA, the CDR3 is TGTGCCAGCAGCCGAATAGCGGGTTCAGCAGAGACCCAGTACTTC.

This chain joins TRBV14 and TRBJ2-7; 8 bases are shared with TRBD2. Germline trimming cut 6 bases from V and 0 bases from J; bases unmatched to any gene: 16. Germline lookup yields CDR1 SGHDN and CDR2 FVKESK. The CDR3 consists of 18 residues. CDR3: CASRGRGATVLSSYEQYF. The CDR3, as DNA: TGTGCCAGCAGAGGGCGGGGGGCCACCGTACTGAGCTCCTACGAGCAGTACTTC.

V and J are TRBV5-6 and TRBJ1-2; no reliable D call. The V end lost 3 bases, the J end lost 7 bases, and 22 bases lay between the germline ends. The germline V gene has CDR1 SGHDT and CDR2 YYEEEE. This CDR3 contains 16 residues. In DNA, the CDR3 is TGTGCCAGCAGCTGGAGTATAGGCGGGCAGATGTTTGGCTACACCTTC. Its protein is CASSWSIGGQMFGYTF.

The chain recombines TRBV4-2 with TRBJ1-4, with a possible D match to TRBD1 (6 bases). This CDR3 region has 16 residues. With 3 bases removed from V and 8 bases from J, the gap between germline ends came to 19 bases. The germline CDR1 and CDR2 sequences are LGHNA and YNFKEQ. The CDR3 bases are TGTGCCAGCAGCCAGGCTACAGGGACGAGAGGGGAAAAACTGTTTTTT. Amino acids: CASSQATGTRGEKLFF.

V and J are TRBV27 and TRBJ1-4; 9 bases match TRBD1. This CDR3 has 15 amino acids. The trim removed 8 bases at V and 0 bases at J, leaving 4 bases unmatched. Germline V gene sequence: CDR1 MNHEY, CDR2 SMNVEV (reference sequence). In DNA, the CDR3 is TGTGCCAGCCGCAGGACAGGGGCAACTAATGAAAAACTGTTTTTT. This translates into CASRRTGATNEKLFF.

With respect to this clone: The identical CDR3 is also encoded by other nucleotide sequences in the sample. V usage is TRBV30 and J usage is TRBJ1-3, with D unresolved. V lost 3 bases and J lost 0, with 6 bases in between. The length of the CDR3 is 13 residues. CDR1 and CDR2 (germline): GTSNPN, SVGIG (reference sequence). Here the CDR3 reads CAWSTSSGNTIYF. The CDR3 DNA follows: TGTGCCTGGAGCACAAGCTCTGGAAACACCATATATTTT.

This chain uses TRBV11-2 with TRBJ2-7, with a tentative D call TRBD1 (6 bases). The CDR3 contains 15 residues. Germline V gene lookup returns CDR1 SGHAT and CDR2 FQNNGV. Trimming took off 6 bases at V and 2 bases at J, with 17 bases between the two ends. The CDR3 here is CASRSTGLATYEQYF. The CDR3, as DNA: TGTGCCAGCAGGTCGACAGGCCTCGCAACCTACGAGCAGTACTTC.

Here the CDR3 DNA reads TGTGCCAGCAGCCTGGGAGGGAATGAGCAGTTCTTC. As protein: CASSLGGNEQFF. The chain combines TRBV5-4 with TRBJ2-1; 7 nucleotides match TRBD2. The ends lost 4 bases at V and 7 bases at J; junction bases unmatched: 2. CDR3 size: 12 residues. The germline V gene has CDR1 SGHNT and CDR2 YYREEE (reference sequence).